This is a list of T cell receptor beta chains from one sample in a study of graft-versus-host responses after intestinal transplantation. Antigen specificity for these receptors is unknown. This table comes from immunoSEQ multiplex PCR, and its TCRdb copy is limited to in-frame clones, with some not included. The table shows fewer than 85,000 clones, with roughly 84% occurring only once. Sequencing was performed on unstimulated CD4+ T cells sorted from spleen or lymph node cells, taken before transplant. All receptors come from a human donor who was the organ donor for an intestinal transplant. Each CDR3 is given with its conserved first and last residue. The D gene is left open where the match is weak. The size of a clone is reported for some rows only, either as once, few or many, or as a class for expanded clones.

clone_size j_call d_call v_call cdr3_nt cdr3_aa
- TRBJ1-5 - TRBV5-6 TGTGCCAGCAGCTCCACGAAATTCCGGGGAGAGGATCAGCCCCAGCATTTT CASSSTKFRGEDQPQHF
- TRBJ2-2 TRBD1 TRBV5-1 TGCGCCAGCAGCTTGCCCGGGACAGGGAACACCGGGGAGCTGTTTTTT CASSLPGTGNTGELFF
- TRBJ1-6 TRBD1 TRBV2 TGTGCCAGCAGTTCCAACGGACAGGGTAATTCACCCCTCCACTTT CASSSNGQGNSPLHF
- TRBJ1-1 - TRBV15 TGTGCCACCAGCAGAGAGGAGGGAAAAGCTTTCTTT CATSREEGKAFF
- TRBJ1-6 TRBD1 TRBV29-1 TGCAGCGTTGGGGTGACAGGGGAACCCCTCCACTTT CSVGVTGEPLHF
once TRBJ1-3 - TRBV6-6 TGTGCCAGCACCTCAGGGGGAAACACCATATATTTT CASTSGGNTIYF
- TRBJ2-1 TRBD2 TRBV7-3 TGTGCCAGCAGCTTAATGTACCCCTCTAGCGGGGGGACCTACAATGAGCAGTTCTTC CASSLMYPSSGGTYNEQFF
- TRBJ2-2 TRBD2 TRBV19 TGTGCCAGTCTTCGACTAGCGGGGGGGCCGTGGAGGACCGGGGAGCTGTTTTTT CASLRLAGGPWRTGELFF
- TRBJ2-2 TRBD1 TRBV2 TGTGCCAGCAATAAACAGGGGATCCCTAACACCGGGGAGCTGTTTTTT CASNKQGIPNTGELFF
- TRBJ1-2 - TRBV5-5 TGTGCCAGCAGCGGGACTTGGACGGGTAACTATGGCTACACCTTC CASSGTWTGNYGYTF
once TRBJ1-1 - TRBV5-1 TGCGCCAGCAGCTCTAGGGGGAGGAACACTGAAGCTTTCTTT CASSSRGRNTEAFF
- TRBJ1-6 TRBD1 TRBV19 TGTGCCAGTCGAACGACAGGGCCAATTAATTCACCCCTCCACTTT CASRTTGPINSPLHF
- TRBJ2-1 TRBD2 TRBV6-5 TGTGCCAGCAGTTATTTTAGCGGGGGGACAAGGGATGAGCAGTTCTTC CASSYFSGGTRDEQFF
few TRBJ1-2 TRBD1 TRBV6-6 TGTGCCAGCCACGGACAGGCGGCTGGGTATGGCTACACCTTC CASHGQAAGYGYTF
- TRBJ1-4 - TRBV5-4 TGTGCCAGCAGCTTGGAGCGAGGCGAAAAACTGTTTTTT CASSLERGEKLFF
- TRBJ1-1 - TRBV28 TGTGCCAGCAGTCCCACCTTGGGCCTGGGTACTGAAGCTTTCTTT CASSPTLGLGTEAFF
- TRBJ2-5 TRBD2 TRBV30 TGTGCCTGGAGTGTACGGGTACTAGCGGGAGAGACCCAGTACTTC CAWSVRVLAGETQYF
- TRBJ1-5 - TRBV4-2 TGTGCCAGCAGCCTTAGTGGTATCCATAGCAATCAGCCCCAGCATTTT CASSLSGIHSNQPQHF
once TRBJ1-1 - TRBV13 TGTGCCAGCAGCTCAACAGGAGTTGGAGTAACTGAAGCTTTCTTT CASSSTGVGVTEAFF
- TRBJ2-5 - TRBV2 TGTGCCAGCAGGAGAATGTCTAGACAAGAGACCCAGTACTTC CASRRMSRQETQYF
- TRBJ1-1 - TRBV2 TGTGCCAGCAGTGAAGAGACAGACACTGAAGCTTTCTTT CASSEETDTEAFF
- TRBJ2-2 - TRBV25-1 TGTGCCAGCAGTGCGCCTAACAGGGTTTCGGGCACCGGGGAGCTGTTTTTT CASSAPNRVSGTGELFF
- TRBJ2-1 - TRBV7-2 TGTGCCAGCAGCTTAGCGGTCGGGACCTACAATGAGCAGTTCTTC CASSLAVGTYNEQFF
once TRBJ2-1 TRBD2 TRBV28 TGTGCCAGCAGCTCAACTAGCGGGGGGCCCTCCTACAATGAGCAGTTCTTC CASSSTSGGPSYNEQFF
- TRBJ1-3 - TRBV7-9 TGTGCCAGCAGCGCTTGGCTGCGAAACACCATATATTTT CASSAWLRNTIYF
- TRBJ2-1 - TRBV7-2 TGTGCCAGCAGCTTAGCTTCGGCCGGCGGGTTCGATGAGCAGTTCTTC CASSLASAGGFDEQFF